These T cell receptor beta chains were read from a single sample in a study of blood T cell repertoires in COVID-19. Data came from immunoSEQ multiplex PCR; TCRdb stores just in-frame clones and leaves some out. The data contain roughly 200,000 clones, roughly 89% of them singletons. Sequenced material: PBMCs or T cells enriched from blood (not recorded which). These receptors originate from a woman in her thirties with acute COVID-19. The CDR3 runs from the conserved cysteine through the conserved F or W. A D gene is named only where the DNA matches it firmly. The size entry is marked missing in some rows and otherwise reads once, few, many or a size class.

d_call j_call clone_size v_call cdr3_aa cdr3_nt
TRBD1 TRBJ1-1 . TRBV12-5 CASGPGTGEAFF TGTGCTAGTGGCCCAGGGACAGGGGAAGCTTTCTTT
. TRBJ1-1 . TRBV19 CASSSRRTEAFF TGTGCCAGTAGTAGCAGAAGAACTGAAGCTTTCTTT
. TRBJ1-3 . TRBV5-1 CASSSGSGNTIYF TGCGCCAGCAGCTCAGGGTCTGGAAACACCATATATTTT
TRBD1 TRBJ1-4 . TRBV19 CASSPGTGDEKLFF TGTGCCAGTAGTCCGGGGACAGGGGACGAAAAACTGTTTTTT
TRBD1 TRBJ1-4 . TRBV5-1 CASSLEGQGDNEKLFF TGCGCCAGCAGCTTGGAGGGACAGGGGGATAATGAAAAACTGTTTTTT
. TRBJ2-7 . TRBV7-3 CASSVTGTYEQYF TGTGCCAGCAGCGTTACAGGAACCTACGAGCAGTACTTC
TRBD1 TRBJ1-3 once TRBV19 CASSLTGVSGNTIYF TGTGCCAGTAGCCTAACAGGGGTGTCTGGAAACACCATATATTTT
. TRBJ2-2 . TRBV4-1 CASSHISGELFF TGCGCCAGCAGCCATATCTCCGGGGAGCTGTTTTTT
TRBD2 TRBJ2-2 once TRBV6-2/TRBV6-3 CASSDTSGGQTGELFF TGTGCCAGCAGTGACACTAGCGGGGGGCAGACCGGGGAGCTGTTTTTT
. TRBJ1-1 once TRBV7-9 CASSLAPGYTEAFF TGTGCCAGCAGCTTAGCGCCCGGGTACACTGAAGCTTTCTTT
. TRBJ2-3 . TRBV7-7 CASSFGRGSLTDTQYF TGTGCCAGCAGCTTTGGCAGGGGTAGTCTCACAGATACGCAGTATTTT
. TRBJ1-6 . TRBV19 CASSSSKGESPLHF TGTGCCAGTAGTTCCTCCAAGGGAGAGTCACCCCTCCACTTT
. TRBJ1-4 few TRBV18 CASSAGSDLEKLFF TGTGCCAGCTCAGCAGGAAGTGATCTTGAAAAACTGTTTTTT
TRBD1 TRBJ1-2 . TRBV5-1 CASSPRTGNYGYTF TGCGCCAGCAGCCCGCGGACAGGGAACTATGGCTACACCTTC
. TRBJ1-2 . TRBV6-1 CASSEALEGHYGYTF TGTGCCAGCAGTGAAGCTCTAGAGGGCCACTATGGCTACACCTTC